Here is one T cell receptor beta chain with its context. Its antigen is still unknown. This record comes from a study of T cell responses to AZD1222 COVID-19 vaccine. Study-level points and caveats: Among AZD1222 vaccinees, only six or seven were seropositive at baseline. Donors were chiefly white British, with a greater number of females, and clonal diversity was perhaps underestimated.

Profiling relied on immunoSEQ multiplex PCR, and the TCRdb table lists in-frame clones only, not all of them. The table has 150,000 to 200,000 clones, 75% to 95% seen once. The starting material was peripheral blood, obtained on day 0 of AZD1222 vaccination. The receptor was isolated from an adult in good health.

The CDR3 here is CASSSNPGLAGDTDTQYF. The CDR3 DNA reads as TGTGCCAGCAGCTCCAACCCGGGACTAGCGGGGGACACAGATACGCAGTATTTT. This chain joins TRBV13 and TRBJ2-3; TRBD2 matches 14 bases. With 4 bases clipped from V and 2 bases from J, the junction kept 8 bases outside the gene matches. CDR3 length: 18 residues. The germline gives CDR1 PRHDT, CDR2 FYEKMQ (reference sequence).